This note documents a single T cell receptor beta chain sequence. As yet, its antigen is unknown. This sample stems from a study of T cells after posttransplantation cyclophosphamide. The assay was immunoSEQ multiplex PCR, and TCRdb's table has in-frame clones only and misses some. Of about 31,000 clones listed, over 75% were seen once; the top ten hold around 0.1%. Study results and limitations: Donor-recipient repertoire similarity was low at 1-2 months, rising over year one. TRB clonality was highly associated with recipient CMV seropositivity and reactivation. Skin or GI-infiltrating T cells shared few TRB sequences with blood.

Germline V gene sequence: CDR1 LNHDA, CDR2 SQIVND (reference sequence). V shed 4 bases and J 6 bases; nucleotides not matched to a gene: 2. CDR3 size: 13 residues. Cells defined as naive were viable CD3+CD4+ or CD3+CD8+ and CCR7+CD45RA+CD45RO-CD95-CD27+CD28+. On the day of bone marrow donation, the related graft donor provided peripheral blood. This TCR was sampled from a man aged 25 to 40 in good health and a related stem cell transplant donor. The rearrangement links TRBV19 to TRBJ1-2, with 10 positions matching TRBD1. Sequenced: naive CD4+ T cells sorted from blood. The chain's CDR3 is CASSTTGGDGYTF. Here the CDR3 DNA reads TGTGCCAGTAGTACGACAGGGGGCGATGGCTACACCTTC.